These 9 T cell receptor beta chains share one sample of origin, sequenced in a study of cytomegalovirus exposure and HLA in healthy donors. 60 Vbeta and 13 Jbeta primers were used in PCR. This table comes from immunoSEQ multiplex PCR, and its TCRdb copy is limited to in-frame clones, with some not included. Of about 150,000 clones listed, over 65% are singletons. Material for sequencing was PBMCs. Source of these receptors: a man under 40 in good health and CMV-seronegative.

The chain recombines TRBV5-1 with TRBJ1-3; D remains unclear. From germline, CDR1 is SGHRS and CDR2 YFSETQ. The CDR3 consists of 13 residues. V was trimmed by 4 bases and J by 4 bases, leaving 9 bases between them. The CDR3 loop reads CASSPTTGNTIYF. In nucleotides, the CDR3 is TGCGCCAGCAGCCCTACTACCGGAAACACCATATATTTT.

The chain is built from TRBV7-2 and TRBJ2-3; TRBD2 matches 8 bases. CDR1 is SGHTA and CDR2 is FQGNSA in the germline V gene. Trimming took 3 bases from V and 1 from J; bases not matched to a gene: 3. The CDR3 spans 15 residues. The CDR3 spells CASSFGGVRTDTQYF. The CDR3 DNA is TGTGCCAGCAGCTTCGGGGGGGTACGCACAGATACGCAGTATTTT.

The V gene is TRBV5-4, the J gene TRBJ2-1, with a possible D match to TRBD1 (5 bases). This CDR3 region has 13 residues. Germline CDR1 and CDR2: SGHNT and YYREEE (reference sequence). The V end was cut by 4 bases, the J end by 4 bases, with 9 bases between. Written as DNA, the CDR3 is TGTGCCAGCAGCCAGACAGATTACAATGAGCAGTTCTTC. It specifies CASSQTDYNEQFF. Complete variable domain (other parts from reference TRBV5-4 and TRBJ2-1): ETGVTQSPTHLIKTRGQQVTLRCSSQSGHNTVSWYQQALGQGPQFIFQYYREEENGRGNFPPRFSGLQFPNYSSELNVNALELDDSALYLCASSQTDYNEQFFGPGTRLTVL.

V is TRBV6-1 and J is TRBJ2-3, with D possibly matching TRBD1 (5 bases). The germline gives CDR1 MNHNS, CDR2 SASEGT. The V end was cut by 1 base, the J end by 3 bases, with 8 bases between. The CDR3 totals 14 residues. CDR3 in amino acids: CASSEVQVTDTQYF. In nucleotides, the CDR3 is TGTGCCAGCAGTGAAGTACAGGTTACAGATACGCAGTATTTT.

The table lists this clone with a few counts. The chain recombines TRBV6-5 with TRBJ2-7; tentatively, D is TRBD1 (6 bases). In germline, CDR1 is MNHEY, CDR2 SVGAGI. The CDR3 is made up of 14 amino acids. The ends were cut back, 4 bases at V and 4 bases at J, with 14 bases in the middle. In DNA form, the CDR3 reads TGTGCCAGCAGTTCGACCGGGACAAGTTACGAGCAGTACTTC. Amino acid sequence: CASSSTGTSYEQYF.

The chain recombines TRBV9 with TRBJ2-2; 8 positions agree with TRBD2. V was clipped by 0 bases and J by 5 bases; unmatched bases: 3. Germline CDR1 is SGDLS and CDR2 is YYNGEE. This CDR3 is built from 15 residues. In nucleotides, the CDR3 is TGTGCCAGCAGCGTAGAAACGGGGGGGACCGGGGAGCTGTTTTTT. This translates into CASSVETGGTGELFF.

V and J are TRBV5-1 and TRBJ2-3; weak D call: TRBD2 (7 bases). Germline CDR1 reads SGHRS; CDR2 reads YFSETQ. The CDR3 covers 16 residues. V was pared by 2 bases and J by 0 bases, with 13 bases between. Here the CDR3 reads CASSLGGASSTDTQYF. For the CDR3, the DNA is TGCGCCAGCAGCTTAGGGGGGGCGTCTAGCACAGATACGCAGTATTTT.

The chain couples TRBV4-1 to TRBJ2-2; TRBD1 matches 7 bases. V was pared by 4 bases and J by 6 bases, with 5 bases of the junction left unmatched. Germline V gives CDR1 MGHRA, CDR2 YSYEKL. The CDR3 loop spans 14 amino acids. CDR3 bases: TGCGCCAGCAGCCTACAGGGGTTGGCCGGGGAGCTGTTTTTT. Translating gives CASSLQGLAGELFF.

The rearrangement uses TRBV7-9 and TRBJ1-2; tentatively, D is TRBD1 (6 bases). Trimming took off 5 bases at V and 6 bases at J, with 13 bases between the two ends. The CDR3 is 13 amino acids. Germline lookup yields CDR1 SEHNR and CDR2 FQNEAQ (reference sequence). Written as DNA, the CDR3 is TGTGCCAGCAGCGCAGGGGCTAGGGATGGCTACACCTTC. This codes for CASSAGARDGYTF.